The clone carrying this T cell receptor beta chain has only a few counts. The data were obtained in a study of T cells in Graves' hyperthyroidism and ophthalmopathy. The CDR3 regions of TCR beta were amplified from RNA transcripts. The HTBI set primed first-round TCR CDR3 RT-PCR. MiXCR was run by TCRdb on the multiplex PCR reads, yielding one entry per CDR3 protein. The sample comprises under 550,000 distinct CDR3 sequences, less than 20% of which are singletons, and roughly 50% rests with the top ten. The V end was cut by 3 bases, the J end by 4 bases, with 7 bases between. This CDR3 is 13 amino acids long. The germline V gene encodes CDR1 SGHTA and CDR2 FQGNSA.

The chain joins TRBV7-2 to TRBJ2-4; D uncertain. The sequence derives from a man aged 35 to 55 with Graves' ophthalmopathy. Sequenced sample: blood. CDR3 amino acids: CASSFVGKNIQYF. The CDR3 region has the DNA TGTGCCAGCAGCTTCGTAGGGAAAAACATTCAGTACTTC.